This T cell receptor beta chain was observed in a study of blood T cells in healthy people across ages. Study background: T cells yielded about one barcoded beta molecule per two cells through template switching. Study-wide results and limits: Naive CD4+ cell counts and diversity both ran higher in long-lived than in aged donors.

A second PCR, run for about 7 to 12 cycles, used a sample-barcoded 5' primer plus a J-beta primer mix. TCRdb passed the 5' RACE reads through MiXCR, listing each CDR3 protein once. The sample lists about 640,000 distinct CDR3 sequences; 58% were seen once. The CDR3 covers 15 residues. This clonotype has just a few counts. Its antigen is not identified. The chain employs TRBV21-1 and TRBJ2-7. TRBV21-1 is classified as a pseudogene. The specimen sequenced was blood. This clonotype was obtained from a man aged 55 to 70 in good health. CDR3: CASSKARRRDYEQYF. CDR3 coding DNA: TGTGCCAGCAGCAAAGCGCGGAGACGAGACTACGAGCAGTACTTC.